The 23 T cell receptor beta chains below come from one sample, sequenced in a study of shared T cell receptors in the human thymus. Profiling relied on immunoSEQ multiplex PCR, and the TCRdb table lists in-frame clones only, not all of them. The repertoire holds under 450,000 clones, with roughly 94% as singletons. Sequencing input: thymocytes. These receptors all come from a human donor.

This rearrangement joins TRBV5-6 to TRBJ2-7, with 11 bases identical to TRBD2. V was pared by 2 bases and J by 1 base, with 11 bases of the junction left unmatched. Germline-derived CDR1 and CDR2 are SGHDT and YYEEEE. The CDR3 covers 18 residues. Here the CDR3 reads CASSFLTSGGQASYEQYF. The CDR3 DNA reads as TGTGCCAGCAGCTTTTTAACTAGCGGGGGCCAAGCTTCCTACGAGCAGTACTTC.

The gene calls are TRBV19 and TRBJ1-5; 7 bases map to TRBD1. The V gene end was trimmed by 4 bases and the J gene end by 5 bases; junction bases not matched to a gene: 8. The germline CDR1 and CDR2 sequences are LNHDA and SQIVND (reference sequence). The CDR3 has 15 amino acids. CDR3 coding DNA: TGTGCCAGTAGTACCTTAGACAGGGAAGATCAGCCCCAGCATTTT. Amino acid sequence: CASSTLDREDQPQHF.

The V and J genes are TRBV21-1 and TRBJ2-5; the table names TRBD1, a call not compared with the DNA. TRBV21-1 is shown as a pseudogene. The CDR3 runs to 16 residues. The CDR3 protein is CASSKAWGNREETQYF. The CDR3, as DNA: TGTGCCAGCAGCAAAGCGTGGGGGAACAGGGAAGAGACCCAGTACTTC.

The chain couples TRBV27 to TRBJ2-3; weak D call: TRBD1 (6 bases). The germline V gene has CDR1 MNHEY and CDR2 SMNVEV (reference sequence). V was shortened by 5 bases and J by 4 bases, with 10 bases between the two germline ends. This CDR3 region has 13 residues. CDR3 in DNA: TGTGCCAGCAGTCTCGGACAGCCAGATACGCAGTATTTT. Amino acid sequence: CASSLGQPDTQYF.

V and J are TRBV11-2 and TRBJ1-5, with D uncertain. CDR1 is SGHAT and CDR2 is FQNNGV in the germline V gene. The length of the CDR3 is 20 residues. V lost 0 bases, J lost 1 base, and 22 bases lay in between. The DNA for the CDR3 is TGTGCCAGCAGCTTAGAAAGGAGACCGTATGGGGTTGGGAGCAATCAGCCCCAGCATTTT. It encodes CASSLERRPYGVGSNQPQHF.

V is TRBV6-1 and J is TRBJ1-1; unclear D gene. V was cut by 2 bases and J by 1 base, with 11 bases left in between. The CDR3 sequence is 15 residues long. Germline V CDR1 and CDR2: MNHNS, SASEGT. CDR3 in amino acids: CASSEFEGPNTEAFF. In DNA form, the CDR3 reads TGTGCCAGCAGTGAATTTGAAGGGCCGAACACTGAAGCTTTCTTT.

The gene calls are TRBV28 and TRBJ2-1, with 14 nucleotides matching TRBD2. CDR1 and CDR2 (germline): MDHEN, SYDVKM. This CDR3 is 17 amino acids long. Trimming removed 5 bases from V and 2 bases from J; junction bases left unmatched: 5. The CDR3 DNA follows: TGTGCCAGCAGTCCCGGGACTAGCGGGAGCGCCTACAATGAGCAGTTCTTC. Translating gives CASSPGTSGSAYNEQFF.

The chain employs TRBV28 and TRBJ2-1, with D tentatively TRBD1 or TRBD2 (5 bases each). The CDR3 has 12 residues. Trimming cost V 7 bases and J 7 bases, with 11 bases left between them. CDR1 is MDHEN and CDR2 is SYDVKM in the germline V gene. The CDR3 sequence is CASTVGGNEQFF. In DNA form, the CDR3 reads TGTGCCAGCACCGTTGGGGGAAATGAGCAGTTCTTC.

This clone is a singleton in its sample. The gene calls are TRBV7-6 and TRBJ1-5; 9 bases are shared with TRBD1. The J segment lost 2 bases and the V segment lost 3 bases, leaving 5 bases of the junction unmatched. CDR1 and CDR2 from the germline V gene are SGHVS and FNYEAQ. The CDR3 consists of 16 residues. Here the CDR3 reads CASSFTRDRGNQPQHF. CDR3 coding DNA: TGTGCCAGCAGCTTCACCCGGGACAGGGGCAATCAGCCCCAGCATTTT. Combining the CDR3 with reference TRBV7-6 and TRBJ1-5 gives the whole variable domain GAGVSQSPRYKVTKRGQDVALRCDPISGHVSLYWYRQALGQGPEFLTYFNYEAQQDKSGLPNDRFSAERPEGSISTLTIQRTEQRDSAMYRCASSFTRDRGNQPQHFGDGTRLSIL.

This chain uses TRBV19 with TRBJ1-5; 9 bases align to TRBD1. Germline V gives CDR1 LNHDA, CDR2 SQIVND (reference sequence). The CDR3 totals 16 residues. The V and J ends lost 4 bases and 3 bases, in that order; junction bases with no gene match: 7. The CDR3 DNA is TGTGCCAGTAGTAGTAGCAGGACAGGGGACAATCAGCCCCAGCATTTT. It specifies CASSSSRTGDNQPQHF.

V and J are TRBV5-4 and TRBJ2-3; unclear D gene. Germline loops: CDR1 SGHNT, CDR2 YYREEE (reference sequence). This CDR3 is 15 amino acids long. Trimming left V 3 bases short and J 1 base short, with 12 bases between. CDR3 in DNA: TGTGCCAGCAGCTCGGACGCTTCTGGCACAGATACGCAGTATTTT. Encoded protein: CASSSDASGTDTQYF.

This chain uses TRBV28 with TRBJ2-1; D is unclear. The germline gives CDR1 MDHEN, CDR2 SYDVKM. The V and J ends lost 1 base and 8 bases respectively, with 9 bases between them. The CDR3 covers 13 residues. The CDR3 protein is CASSLLQSDEQFF. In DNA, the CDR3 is TGTGCCAGCAGTTTATTGCAGTCGGATGAGCAGTTCTTC.

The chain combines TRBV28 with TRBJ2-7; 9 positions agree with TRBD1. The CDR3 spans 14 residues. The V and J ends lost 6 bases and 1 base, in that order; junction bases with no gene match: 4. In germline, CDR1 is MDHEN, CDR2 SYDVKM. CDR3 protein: CASRPGTGSYEQYF. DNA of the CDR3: TGTGCCAGCAGGCCCGGGACAGGGTCCTACGAGCAGTACTTC. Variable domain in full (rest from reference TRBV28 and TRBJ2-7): DVKVTQSSRYLVKRTGEKVFLECVQDMDHENMFWYRQDPGLGLRLIYFSYDVKMKEKGDIPEGYSVSREKKERFSLILESASTNQTSMYLCASRPGTGSYEQYFGPGTRLTVT.

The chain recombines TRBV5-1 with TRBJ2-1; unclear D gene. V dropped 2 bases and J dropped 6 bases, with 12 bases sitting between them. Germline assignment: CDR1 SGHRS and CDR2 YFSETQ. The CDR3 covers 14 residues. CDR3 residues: CASSFGDWGNEQFF. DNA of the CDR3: TGCGCCAGCAGCTTTGGGGATTGGGGCAATGAGCAGTTCTTC.

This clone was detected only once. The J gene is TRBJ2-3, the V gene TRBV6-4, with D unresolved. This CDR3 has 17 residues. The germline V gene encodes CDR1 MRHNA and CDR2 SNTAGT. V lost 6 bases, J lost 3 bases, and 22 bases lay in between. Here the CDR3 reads CASRHYSRIGRTDTQYF. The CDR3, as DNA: TGTGCCAGCAGACACTATTCCCGAATTGGAAGGACAGATACGCAGTATTTT.

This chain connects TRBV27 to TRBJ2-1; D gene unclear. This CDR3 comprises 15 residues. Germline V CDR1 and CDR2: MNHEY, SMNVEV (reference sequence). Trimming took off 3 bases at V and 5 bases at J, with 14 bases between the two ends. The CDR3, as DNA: TGTGCCAGCAGTTTTAGGCCCATTTTCCACAATGAGCAGTTCTTC. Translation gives CASSFRPIFHNEQFF.

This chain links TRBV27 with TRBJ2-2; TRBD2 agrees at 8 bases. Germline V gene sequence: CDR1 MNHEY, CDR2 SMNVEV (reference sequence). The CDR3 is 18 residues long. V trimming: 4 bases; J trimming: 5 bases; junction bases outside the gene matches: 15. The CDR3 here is CASSSSHFLASGTGELFF. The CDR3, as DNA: TGTGCCAGCAGTTCGAGCCACTTCTTGGCTAGCGGGACCGGGGAGCTGTTTTTT.

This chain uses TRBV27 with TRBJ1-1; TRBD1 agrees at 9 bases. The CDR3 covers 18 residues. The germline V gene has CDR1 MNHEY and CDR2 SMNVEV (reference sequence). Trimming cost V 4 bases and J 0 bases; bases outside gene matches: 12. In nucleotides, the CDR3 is TGTGCCAGCAGTTCGTCCCGGGACAGGGCCGACATGAACACTGAAGCTTTCTTT. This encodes CASSSSRDRADMNTEAFF.

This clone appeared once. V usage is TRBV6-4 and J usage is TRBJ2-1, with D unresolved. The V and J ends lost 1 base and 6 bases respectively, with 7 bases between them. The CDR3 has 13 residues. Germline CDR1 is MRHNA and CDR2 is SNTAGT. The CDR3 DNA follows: TGTGCCAGCAGTGACTTGATGGGCAATGAGCAGTTCTTC. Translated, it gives CASSDLMGNEQFF.

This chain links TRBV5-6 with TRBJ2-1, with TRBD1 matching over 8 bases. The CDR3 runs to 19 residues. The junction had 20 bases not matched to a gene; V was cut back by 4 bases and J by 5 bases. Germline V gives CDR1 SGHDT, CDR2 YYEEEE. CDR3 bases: TGTGCCAGCAGCCCCTGGACAGGGAGATATGGATTGGAAGACAATGAGCAGTTCTTC. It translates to CASSPWTGRYGLEDNEQFF.

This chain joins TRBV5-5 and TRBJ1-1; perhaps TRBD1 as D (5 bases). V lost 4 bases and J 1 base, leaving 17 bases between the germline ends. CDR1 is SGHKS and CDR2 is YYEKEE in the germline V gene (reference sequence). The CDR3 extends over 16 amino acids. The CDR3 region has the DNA TGTGCCAGCAGCCAATGGTGGGGCCCGAAGAACACTGAAGCTTTCTTT. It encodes CASSQWWGPKNTEAFF.

In DNA form, the CDR3 reads TGTGCCAGCAGCTTGAGGGCCTCTGGAAACACCATATATTTT. It encodes CASSLRASGNTIYF. V usage is TRBV7-9 and J usage is TRBJ1-3; no clear D gene. There are 14 residues in the CDR3. The V gene's germline CDR1 is SEHNR and CDR2 FQNEAQ (reference sequence). Trimming cost V 3 bases and J 0 bases, with 6 bases left between them.

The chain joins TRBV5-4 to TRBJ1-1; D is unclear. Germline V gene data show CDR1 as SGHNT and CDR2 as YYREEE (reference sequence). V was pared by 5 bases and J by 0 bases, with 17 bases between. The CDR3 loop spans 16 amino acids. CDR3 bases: TGTGCCAGCAGGGACCTCCGTGTTGGGATGAACACTGAAGCTTTCTTT. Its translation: CASRDLRVGMNTEAFF.